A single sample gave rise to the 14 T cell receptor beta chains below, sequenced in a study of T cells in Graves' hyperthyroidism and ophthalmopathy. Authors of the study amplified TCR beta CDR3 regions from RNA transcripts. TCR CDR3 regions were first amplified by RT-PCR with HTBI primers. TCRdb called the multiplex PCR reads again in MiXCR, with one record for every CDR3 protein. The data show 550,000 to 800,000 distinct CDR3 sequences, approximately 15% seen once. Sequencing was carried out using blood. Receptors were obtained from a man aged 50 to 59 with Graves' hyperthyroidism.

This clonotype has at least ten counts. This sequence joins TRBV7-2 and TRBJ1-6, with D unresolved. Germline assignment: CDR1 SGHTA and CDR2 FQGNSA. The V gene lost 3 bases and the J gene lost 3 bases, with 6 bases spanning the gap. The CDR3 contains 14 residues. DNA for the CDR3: TGTGCCAGCAGCTTCGCAAGCTATAATTCACCCCTCCACTTT. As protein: CASSFASYNSPLHF.

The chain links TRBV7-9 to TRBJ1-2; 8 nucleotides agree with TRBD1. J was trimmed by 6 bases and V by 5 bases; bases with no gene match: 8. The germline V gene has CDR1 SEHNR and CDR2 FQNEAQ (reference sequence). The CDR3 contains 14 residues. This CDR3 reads CASSNRTGLHGYTF. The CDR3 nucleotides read TGTGCCAGCAGCAACCGGACAGGGCTCCATGGCTACACCTTC.

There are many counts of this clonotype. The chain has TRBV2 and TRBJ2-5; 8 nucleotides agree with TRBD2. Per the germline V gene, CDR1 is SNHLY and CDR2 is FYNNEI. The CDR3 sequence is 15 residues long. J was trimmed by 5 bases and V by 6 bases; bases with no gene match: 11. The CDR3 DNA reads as TGTGCCAGCAGAGTTATGGCGGGAGGTAGTGAGACCCAGTACTTC. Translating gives CASRVMAGGSETQYF.

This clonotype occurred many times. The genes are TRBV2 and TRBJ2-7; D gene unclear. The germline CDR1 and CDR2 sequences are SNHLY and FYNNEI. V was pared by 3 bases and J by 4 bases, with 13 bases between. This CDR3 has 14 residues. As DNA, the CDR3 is TGTGCCAGCAGTGATGATGGTTGGAGTTACGAGCAGTACTTC. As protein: CASSDDGWSYEQYF.

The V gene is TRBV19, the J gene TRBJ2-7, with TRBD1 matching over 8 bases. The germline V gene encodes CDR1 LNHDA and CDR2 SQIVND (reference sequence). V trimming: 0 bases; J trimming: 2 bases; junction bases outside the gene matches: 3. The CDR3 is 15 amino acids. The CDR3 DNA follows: TGTGCCAGTAGTATAGAACCGGGACAGGCCTACGAGCAGTACTTC. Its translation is CASSIEPGQAYEQYF. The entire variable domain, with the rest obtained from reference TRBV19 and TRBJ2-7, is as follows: DGGITQSPKYLFRKEGQNVTLSCEQNLNHDAMYWYRQDPGQGLRLIYYSQIVNDFQKGDIAEGYSVSREKKESFPLTVTSAQKNPTAFYLCASSIEPGQAYEQYFGPGTRLTVT.

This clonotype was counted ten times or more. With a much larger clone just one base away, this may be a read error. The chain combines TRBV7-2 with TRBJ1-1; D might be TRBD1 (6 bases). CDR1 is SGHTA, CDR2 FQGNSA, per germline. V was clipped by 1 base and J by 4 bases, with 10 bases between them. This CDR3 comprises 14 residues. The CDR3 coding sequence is TGTGCCAGCAGCTTAGACAGGGAGCGCACTGAAGCTTTCTTT. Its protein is CASSLDRERTEAFF.

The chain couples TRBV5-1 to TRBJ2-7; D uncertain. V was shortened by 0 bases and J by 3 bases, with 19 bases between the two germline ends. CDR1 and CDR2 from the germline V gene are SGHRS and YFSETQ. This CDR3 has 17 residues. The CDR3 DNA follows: TGCGCCAGCAGCTTGGGGGAACAATGGGGAAAAGTCTACGAGCAGTACTTC. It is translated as CASSLGEQWGKVYEQYF. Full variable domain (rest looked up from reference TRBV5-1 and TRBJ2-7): KAGVTQTPRYLIKTRGQQVTLSCSPISGHRSVSWYQQTPGQGLQFLFEYFSETQRNKGNFPGRFSGRQFSNSRSEMNVSTLELGDSALYLCASSLGEQWGKVYEQYFGPGTRLTVT.

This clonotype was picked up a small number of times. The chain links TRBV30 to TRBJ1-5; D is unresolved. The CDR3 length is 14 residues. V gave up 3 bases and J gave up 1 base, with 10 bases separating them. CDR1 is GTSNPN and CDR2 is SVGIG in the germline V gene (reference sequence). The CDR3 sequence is CAWRGPGSNQPQHF. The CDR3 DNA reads TGTGCCTGGAGAGGTCCCGGCAGCAATCAGCCCCAGCATTTT.

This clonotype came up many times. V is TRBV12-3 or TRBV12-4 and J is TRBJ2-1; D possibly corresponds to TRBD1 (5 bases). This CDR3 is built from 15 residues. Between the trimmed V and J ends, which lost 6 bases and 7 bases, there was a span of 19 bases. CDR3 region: CASSSGIQGVNEQFF. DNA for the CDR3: TGTGCCAGCAGCTCAGGGATCCAGGGTGTGAATGAGCAGTTCTTC.

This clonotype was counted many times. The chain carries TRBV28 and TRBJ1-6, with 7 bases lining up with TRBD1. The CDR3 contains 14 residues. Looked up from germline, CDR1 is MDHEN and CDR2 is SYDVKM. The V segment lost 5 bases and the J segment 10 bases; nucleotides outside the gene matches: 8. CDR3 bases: TGTGCCAGCAGTGTGACAGGGATTGGATCACCCCTCCACTTT. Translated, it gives CASSVTGIGSPLHF.

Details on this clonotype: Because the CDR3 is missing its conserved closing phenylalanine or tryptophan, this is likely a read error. The CDR3 nucleotides are TGTGCCAGCAGTTTAGCGCGGACAGGGGGCGCTGGGGCCAACGTCCTGACTTTA. Encoded protein: CASSLARTGGAGANVLTL. V and J are TRBV12-3 or TRBV12-4 and TRBJ2-6; 11 nucleotides line up with TRBD1. J gave up 2 bases and V 0 bases, and 3 bases lay outside the gene matches. The CDR3 is made up of 18 amino acids.

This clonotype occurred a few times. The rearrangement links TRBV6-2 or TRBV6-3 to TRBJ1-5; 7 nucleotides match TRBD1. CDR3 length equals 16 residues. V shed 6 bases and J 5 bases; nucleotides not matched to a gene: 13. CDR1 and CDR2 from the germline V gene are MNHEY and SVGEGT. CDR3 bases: TGTGCCAGCAGACCTCCTACCGGGACAGTATATCAGCCCCAGCATTTT. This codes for CASRPPTGTVYQPQHF.

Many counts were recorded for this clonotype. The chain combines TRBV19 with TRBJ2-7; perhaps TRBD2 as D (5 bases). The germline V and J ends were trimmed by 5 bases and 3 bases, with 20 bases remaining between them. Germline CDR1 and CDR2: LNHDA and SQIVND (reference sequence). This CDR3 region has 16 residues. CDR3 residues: CASSLGPAGGDYEQYF. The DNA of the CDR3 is TGTGCCAGTAGTCTCGGCCCCGCTGGAGGTGACTACGAGCAGTACTTC.

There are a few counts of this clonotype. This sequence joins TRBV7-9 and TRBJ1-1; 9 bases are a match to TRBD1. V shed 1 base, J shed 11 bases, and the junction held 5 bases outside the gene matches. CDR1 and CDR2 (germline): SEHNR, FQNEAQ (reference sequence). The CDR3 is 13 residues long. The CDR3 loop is CASSLGTDRGAFF. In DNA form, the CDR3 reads TGTGCCAGCAGCTTAGGGACGGACAGGGGCGCTTTCTTT.